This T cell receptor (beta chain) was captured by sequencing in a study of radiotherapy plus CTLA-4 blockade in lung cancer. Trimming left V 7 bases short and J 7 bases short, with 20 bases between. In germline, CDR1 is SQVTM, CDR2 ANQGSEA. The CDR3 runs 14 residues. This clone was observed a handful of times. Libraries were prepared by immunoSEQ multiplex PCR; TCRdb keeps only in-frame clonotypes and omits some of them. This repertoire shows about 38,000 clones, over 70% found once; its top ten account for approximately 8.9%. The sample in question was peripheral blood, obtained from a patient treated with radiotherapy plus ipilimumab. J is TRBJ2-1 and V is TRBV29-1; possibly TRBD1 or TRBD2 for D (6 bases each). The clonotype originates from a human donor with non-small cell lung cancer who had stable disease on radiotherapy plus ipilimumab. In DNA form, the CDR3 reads TGCAGCGCCCCCCCGCGGGACAACTCGAATGAGCAGTTCTTC. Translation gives CSAPPRDNSNEQFF.